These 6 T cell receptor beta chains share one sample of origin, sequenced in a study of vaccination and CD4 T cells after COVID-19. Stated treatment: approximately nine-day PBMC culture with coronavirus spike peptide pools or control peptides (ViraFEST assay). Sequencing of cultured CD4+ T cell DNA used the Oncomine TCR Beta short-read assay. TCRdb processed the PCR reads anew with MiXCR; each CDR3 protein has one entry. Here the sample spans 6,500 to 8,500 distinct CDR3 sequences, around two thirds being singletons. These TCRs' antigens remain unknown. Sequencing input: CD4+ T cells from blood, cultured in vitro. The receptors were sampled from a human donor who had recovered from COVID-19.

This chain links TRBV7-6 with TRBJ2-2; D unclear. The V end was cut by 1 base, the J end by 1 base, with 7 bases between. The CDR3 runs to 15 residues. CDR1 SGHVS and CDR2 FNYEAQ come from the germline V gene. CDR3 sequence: CASSLGSRNTGELFF. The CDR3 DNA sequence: TGTGCCAGCAGCTTAGGATCAAGGAACACCGGGGAGCTGTTTTTT.

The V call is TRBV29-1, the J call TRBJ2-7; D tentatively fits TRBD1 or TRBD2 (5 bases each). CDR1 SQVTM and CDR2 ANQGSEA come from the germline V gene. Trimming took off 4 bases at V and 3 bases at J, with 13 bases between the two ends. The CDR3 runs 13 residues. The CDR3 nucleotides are TGCAGCGTTGCGGCTGAGGGGCTCTACGAGCAGTACTTC. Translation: CSVAAEGLYEQYF.

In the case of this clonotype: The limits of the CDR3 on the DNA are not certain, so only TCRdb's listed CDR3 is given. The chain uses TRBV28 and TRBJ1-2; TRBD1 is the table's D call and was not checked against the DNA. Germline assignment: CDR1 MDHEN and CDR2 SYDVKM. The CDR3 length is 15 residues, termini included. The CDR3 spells CASSSSTGTYYGYTF.

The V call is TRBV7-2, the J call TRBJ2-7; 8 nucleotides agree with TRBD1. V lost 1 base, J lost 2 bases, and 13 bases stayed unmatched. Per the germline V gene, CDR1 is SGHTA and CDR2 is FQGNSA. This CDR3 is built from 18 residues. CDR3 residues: CASSLEGQATWSAYEQYF. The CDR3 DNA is TGTGCCAGCAGCTTAGAGGGACAGGCCACTTGGTCTGCCTACGAGCAGTACTTC. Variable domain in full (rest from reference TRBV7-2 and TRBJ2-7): GAGVSQSPSNKVTEKGKDVELRCDPISGHTALYWYRQSLGQGLEFLIYFQGNSAPDKSGLPSDRFSAERTGGSVSTLTIQRTQQEDSAVYLCASSLEGQATWSAYEQYFGPGTRLTVT.

The CDR3 spells CSATRAQGTETQYF. The CDR3 DNA is TGCAGTGCAACCCGGGCCCAGGGCACGGAGACCCAGTACTTC. V and J are TRBV20-1 and TRBJ2-5; the D gene is possibly TRBD1 (5 bases). This CDR3 contains 14 residues. With 6 bases removed from V and 5 bases from J, the gap between germline ends came to 19 bases. Germline lookup yields CDR1 DFQATT and CDR2 SNEGSKA (reference sequence).

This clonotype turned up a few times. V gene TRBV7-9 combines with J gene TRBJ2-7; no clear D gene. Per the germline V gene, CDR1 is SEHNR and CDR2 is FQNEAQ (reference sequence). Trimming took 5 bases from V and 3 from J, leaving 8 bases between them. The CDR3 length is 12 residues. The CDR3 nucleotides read TGTGCCAGCAGCCCCGATGACTACGAGCAGTACTTC. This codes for CASSPDDYEQYF.